Shown below are 3 T cell receptor beta chains from a single sample sequenced in a study of shared clonotypes between healthy human individuals. Sequencing used immunoSEQ multiplex PCR; TCRdb keeps in-frame clones, though not all of them. The repertoire holds 950,000 to 1,100,000 clones, with around 74% as singletons. Sequenced material: memory CD4+ T cells sorted from blood. Subset described: CD45RA-negative fraction. The origin of the receptors is a man aged 18 to 29 in good health.

V gene TRBV7-8 combines with J gene TRBJ2-2; D is ambiguous. Deletions cut 5 bases from V and 0 bases from J, with 13 bases between. CDR1 is SGHVS and CDR2 is FQNEAQ in the germline V gene. The CDR3 runs 16 residues. CDR3 amino acids: CASSPIWNPNTGELFF. The CDR3 nucleotides are TGTGCCAGCAGCCCGATCTGGAACCCGAACACCGGGGAGCTGTTTTTT.

This clone was seen just once. The chain recombines TRBV29-1 with TRBJ2-1; TRBD2 agrees at 10 bases. The CDR3 runs to 16 residues. CDR1 and CDR2 from the germline V gene are SQVTM and ANQGSEA. V dropped 5 bases and J dropped 4; count of bases not matched to a gene: 11. The CDR3 coding sequence is TGCAGCGTTTCCTGGGCCGGGACTAGCGAATACAATGAGCAGTTCTTC. As protein: CSVSWAGTSEYNEQFF.

The chain carries TRBV10-3 and TRBJ1-1; D remains ambiguous. V lost 4 bases and J 1 base, leaving 7 bases between the germline ends. CDR1 ENHRY and CDR2 SYGVKD come from the germline V gene. This CDR3 region has 13 residues. CDR3 sequence reads: CAISGGKNTEAFF. CDR3 sequence (DNA): TGTGCCATCAGTGGAGGCAAGAACACTGAAGCTTTCTTT.